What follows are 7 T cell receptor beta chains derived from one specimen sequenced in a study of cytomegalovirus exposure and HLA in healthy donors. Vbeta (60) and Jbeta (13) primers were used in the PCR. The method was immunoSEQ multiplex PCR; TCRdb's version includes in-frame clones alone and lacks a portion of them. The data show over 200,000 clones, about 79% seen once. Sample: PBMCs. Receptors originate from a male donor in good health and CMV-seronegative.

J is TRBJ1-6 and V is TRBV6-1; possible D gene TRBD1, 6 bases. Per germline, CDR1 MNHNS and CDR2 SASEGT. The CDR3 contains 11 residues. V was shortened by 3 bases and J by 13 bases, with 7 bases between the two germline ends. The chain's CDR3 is CASSDQGPLHF. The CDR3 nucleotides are TGTGCCAGCAGTGACCAGGGGCCCCTCCACTTT.

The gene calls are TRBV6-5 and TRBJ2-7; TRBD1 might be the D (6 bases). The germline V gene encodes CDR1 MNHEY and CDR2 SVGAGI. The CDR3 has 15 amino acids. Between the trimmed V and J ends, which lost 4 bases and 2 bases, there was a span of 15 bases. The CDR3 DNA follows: TGTGCCAGCAGTTGGGGGACAACAGTACCCTACGAGCAGTACTTC. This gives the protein CASSWGTTVPYEQYF.

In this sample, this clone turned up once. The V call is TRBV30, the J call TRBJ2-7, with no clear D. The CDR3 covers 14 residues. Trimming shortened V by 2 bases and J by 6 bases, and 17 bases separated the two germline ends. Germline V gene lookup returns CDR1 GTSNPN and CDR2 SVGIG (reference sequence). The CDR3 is CAWSFGAGLVEQYF. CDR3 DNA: TGTGCCTGGAGTTTTGGCGCCGGCCTAGTCGAGCAGTACTTC.

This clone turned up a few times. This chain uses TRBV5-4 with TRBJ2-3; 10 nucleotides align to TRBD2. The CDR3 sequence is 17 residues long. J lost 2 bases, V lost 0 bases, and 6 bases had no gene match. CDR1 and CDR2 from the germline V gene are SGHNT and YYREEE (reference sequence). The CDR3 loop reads CASSLGLAGTITDTQYF. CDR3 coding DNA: TGTGCCAGCAGCTTGGGACTAGCGGGTACCATCACAGATACGCAGTATTTT.

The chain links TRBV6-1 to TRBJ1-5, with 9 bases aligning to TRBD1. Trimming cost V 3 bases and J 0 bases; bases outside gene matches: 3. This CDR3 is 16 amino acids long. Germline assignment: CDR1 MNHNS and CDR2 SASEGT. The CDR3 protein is CASSDGTGHSNQPQHF. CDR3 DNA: TGTGCCAGCAGTGACGGGACAGGGCATAGCAATCAGCCCCAGCATTTT.

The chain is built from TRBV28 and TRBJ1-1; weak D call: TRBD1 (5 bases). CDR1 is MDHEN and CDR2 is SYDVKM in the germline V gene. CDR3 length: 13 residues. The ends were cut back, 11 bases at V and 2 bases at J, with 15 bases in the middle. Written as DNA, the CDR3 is TGTGCCGGAAGACAGCTCCCAAACACTGAAGCTTTCTTT. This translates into CAGRQLPNTEAFF.

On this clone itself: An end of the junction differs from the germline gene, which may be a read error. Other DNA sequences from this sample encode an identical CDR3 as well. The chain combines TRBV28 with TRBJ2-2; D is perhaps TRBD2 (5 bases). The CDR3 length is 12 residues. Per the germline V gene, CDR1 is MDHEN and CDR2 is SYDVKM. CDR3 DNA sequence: TGTGCCAGCAGTTTGAACACCGGGGAACTGTTTTTT. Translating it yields CASSLNTGELFF.